This T cell receptor beta chain was documented in a study of shared clonotypes between healthy human individuals. Whole-study results and caveats: The sharing of 5% to 6.5% of naive CD4 clonotypes was seen across a handful of donors. All-four-donor shared clonotypes had higher generation probabilities than non-shared clonotypes did.

The junction had 3 bases not matched to a gene; V was cut back by 4 bases and J by 3 bases. This CDR3 contains 14 residues. From germline, CDR1 is MDHEN and CDR2 SYDVKM. The method was immunoSEQ multiplex PCR; TCRdb's version includes in-frame clones alone and lacks a portion of them. The sample has around 2.5 million clones, 80% to 95% seen once; the top ten hold about 0.38%. Caucasian adults living in Nashville, Tennessee, provided all samples. As to this clone: As yet, its antigen is unknown.

Material for sequencing was naive CD4+ T cells from PBMCs. As for subset: CD45RA+ positively selected. The chain links TRBV28 to TRBJ1-5, with 7 bases lining up with TRBD1. The TCR sequence derives from a man aged 18 to 30 in good health. Some clones in this sample may be carry-over from other donors' samples. The DNA for the CDR3 is TGTGCCAGCAGTTCGACAGGGCTCAATCAGCCCCAGCATTTT. This encodes CASSSTGLNQPQHF.